The sequence of this T cell receptor (beta chain) was determined in a study of shared clonotypes between healthy human individuals. The study's findings and limits: Genetic and exposure-history diversity was limited by the few donors. Lower generation probabilities were found for non-shared clonotypes than for those shared by all four donors. Four donors shared approximately 5% of their naive CD4 clonotypes.

Terminally differentiated effector memory CD45RA+ cells were excluded by CCR7 positive selection of CD45RO-negative cells. The donors, healthy adults who were HIV-negative, had experienced no recent acute infections or vaccinations. TCRdb keeps only in-frame clones here, not all; method: immunoSEQ multiplex PCR. The profile covers around 1,900,000 clones, with approximately 92% appearing a single time and around 1.8% taken by the ten largest. Comments on this clone: Its specificity is not known. The junction shows a germline mismatch at one end, possibly a read error.

CDR1 and CDR2 (germline): SGHAT, FQNNGV. The CDR3 covers 16 residues. This clonotype originated in a man aged 18 to 30 in good health. Some clones in this sample may be carry-over from other donors' samples. The chain carries TRBV11-2 and TRBJ2-7; no reliable D call. Sequenced: naive CD8+ T cells from PBMCs. This CDR3 is CASSLGSRAPSHEQYF. CDR3 nucleotides: TGTGCCAGCAGCTTAGGGTCGCGTGCCCCCTCCCACGAGCAGTACTTC.